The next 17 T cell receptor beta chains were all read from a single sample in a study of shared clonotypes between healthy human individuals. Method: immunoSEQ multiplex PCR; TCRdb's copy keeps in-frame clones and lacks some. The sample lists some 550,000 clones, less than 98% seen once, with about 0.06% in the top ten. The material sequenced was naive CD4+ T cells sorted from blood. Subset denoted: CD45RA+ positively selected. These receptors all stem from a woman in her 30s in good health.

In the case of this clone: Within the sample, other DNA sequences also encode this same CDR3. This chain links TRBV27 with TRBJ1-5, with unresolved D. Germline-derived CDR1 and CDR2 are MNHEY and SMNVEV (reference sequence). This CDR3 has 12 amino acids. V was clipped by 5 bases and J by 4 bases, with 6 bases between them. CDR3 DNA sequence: TGTGCCAGCAGTGAGAGAAATCAGCCCCAGCATTTT. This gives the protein CASSERNQPQHF.

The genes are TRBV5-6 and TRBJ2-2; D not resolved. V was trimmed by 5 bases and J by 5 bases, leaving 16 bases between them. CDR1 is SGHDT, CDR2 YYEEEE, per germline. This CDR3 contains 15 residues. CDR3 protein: CASSFGRADTGELFF. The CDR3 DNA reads TGTGCCAGCAGTTTTGGACGGGCGGATACCGGGGAGCTGTTTTTT.

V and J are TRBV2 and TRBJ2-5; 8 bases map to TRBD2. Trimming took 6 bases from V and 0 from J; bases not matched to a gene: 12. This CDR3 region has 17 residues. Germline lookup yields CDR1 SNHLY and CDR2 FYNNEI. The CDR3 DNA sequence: TGTGCCAGCAGGTCGTTCGGGATACTAGCGGACCAAGAGACCCAGTACTTC. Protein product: CASRSFGILADQETQYF.

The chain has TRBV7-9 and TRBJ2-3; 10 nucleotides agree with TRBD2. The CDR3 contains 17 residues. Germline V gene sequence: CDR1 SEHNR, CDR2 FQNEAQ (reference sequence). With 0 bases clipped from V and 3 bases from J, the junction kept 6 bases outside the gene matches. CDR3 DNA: TGTGCCAGCAGCTTAGCCCAGCGGGAGGGCCGTACAGATACGCAGTATTTT. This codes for CASSLAQREGRTDTQYF. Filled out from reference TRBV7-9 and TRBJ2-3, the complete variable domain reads DTGVSQNPRHKITKRGQNVTFRCDPISEHNRLYWYRQTLGQGPEFLTYFQNEAQLEKSRLLSDRFSAERPKGSFSTLEIQRTEQGDSAMYLCASSLAQREGRTDTQYFGPGTRLTVL.

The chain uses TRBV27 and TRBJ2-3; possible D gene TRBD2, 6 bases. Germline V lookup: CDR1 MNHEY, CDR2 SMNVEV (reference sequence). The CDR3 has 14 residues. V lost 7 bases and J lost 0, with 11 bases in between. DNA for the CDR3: TGTGCCAGCACCCTCAGCGGGAGCACAGATACGCAGTATTTT. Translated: CASTLSGSTDTQYF.

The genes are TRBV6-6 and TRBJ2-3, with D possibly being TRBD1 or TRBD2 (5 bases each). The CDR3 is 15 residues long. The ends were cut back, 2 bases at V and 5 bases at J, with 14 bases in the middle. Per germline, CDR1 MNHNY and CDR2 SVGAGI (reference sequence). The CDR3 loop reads CASSYRDQKVDTQYF. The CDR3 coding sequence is TGTGCCAGCAGTTACCGGGACCAGAAAGTAGATACGCAGTATTTT.

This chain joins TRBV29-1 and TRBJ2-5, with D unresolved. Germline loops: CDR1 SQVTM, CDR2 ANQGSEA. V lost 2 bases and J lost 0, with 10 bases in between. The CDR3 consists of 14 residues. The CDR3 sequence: CSVERGSYQETQYF. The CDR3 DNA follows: TGCAGCGTTGAACGAGGATCGTACCAAGAGACCCAGTACTTC.

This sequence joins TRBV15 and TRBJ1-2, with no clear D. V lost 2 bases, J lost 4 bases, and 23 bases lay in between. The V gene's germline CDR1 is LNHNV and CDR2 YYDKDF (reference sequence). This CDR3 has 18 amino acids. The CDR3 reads CATSRQIKSPGSRYGYTF. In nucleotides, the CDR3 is TGTGCCACCAGCAGACAAATTAAATCTCCGGGGTCTCGCTATGGCTACACCTTC.

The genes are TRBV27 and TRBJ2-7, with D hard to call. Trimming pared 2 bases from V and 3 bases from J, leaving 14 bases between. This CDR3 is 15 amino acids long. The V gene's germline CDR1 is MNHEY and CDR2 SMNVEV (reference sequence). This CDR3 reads CASSLTPPDFYEQYF. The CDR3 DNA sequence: TGTGCCAGCAGTTTAACTCCTCCGGATTTCTACGAGCAGTACTTC.

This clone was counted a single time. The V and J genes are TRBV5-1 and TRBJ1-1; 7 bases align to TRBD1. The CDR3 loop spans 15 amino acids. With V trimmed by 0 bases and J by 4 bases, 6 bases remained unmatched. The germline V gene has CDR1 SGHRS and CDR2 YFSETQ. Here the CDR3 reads CASSLDYRGVTEAFF. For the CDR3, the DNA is TGCGCCAGCAGCTTGGATTACAGGGGTGTCACTGAAGCTTTCTTT.

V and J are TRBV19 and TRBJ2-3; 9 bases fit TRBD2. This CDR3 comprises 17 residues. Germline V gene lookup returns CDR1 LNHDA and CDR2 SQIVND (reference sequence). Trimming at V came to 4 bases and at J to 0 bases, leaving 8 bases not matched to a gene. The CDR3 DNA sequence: TGTGCCAGTAGTAAGGGTGCTAGCGGGACCAGCACAGATACGCAGTATTTT. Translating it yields CASSKGASGTSTDTQYF.

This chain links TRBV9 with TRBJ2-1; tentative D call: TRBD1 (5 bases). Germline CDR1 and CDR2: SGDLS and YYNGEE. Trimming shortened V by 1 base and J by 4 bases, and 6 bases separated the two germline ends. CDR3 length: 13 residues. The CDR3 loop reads CASSVQGYNEQFF. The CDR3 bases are TGTGCCAGCAGCGTACAGGGTTACAATGAGCAGTTCTTC.

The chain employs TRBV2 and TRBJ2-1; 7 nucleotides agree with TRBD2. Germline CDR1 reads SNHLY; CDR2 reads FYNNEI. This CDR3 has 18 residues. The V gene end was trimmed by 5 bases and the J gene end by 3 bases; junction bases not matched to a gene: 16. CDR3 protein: CASSPLPPLAEFYNEQFF. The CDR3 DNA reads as TGTGCCAGCAGTCCACTACCACCCCTAGCGGAATTCTACAATGAGCAGTTCTTC.

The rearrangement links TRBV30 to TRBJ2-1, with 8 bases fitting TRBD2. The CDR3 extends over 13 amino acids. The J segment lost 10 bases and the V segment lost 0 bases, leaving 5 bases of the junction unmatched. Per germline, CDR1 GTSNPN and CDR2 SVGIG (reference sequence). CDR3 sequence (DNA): TGTGCCTGGAGTGTACGCAGCGGGAGCGAGCAGTTCTTC. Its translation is CAWSVRSGSEQFF.

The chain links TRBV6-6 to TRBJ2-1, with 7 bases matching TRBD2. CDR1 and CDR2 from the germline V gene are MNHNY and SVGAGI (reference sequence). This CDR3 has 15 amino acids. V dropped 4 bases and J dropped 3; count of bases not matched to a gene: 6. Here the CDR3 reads CASSSASGSYNEQFF. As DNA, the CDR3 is TGTGCCAGCAGTTCCGCTAGCGGAAGCTACAATGAGCAGTTCTTC.

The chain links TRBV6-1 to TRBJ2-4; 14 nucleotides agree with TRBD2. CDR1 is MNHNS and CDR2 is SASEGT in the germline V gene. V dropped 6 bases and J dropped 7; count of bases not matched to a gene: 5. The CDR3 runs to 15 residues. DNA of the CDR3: TGTGCCAGCAGGGGACTAGCGGGAGTCGGTAACATTCAGTACTTC. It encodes CASRGLAGVGNIQYF.

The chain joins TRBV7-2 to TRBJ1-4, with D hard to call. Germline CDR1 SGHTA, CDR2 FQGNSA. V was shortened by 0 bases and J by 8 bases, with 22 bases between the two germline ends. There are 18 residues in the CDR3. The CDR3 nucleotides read TGTGCCAGCAGCTTAGCCCTGCCTTACACCCCAAGCTGGGAAAAACTGTTTTTT. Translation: CASSLALPYTPSWEKLFF.